This is a list of T cell receptor beta chains from one sample in a study of blood T cell repertoires in COVID-19. The protocol was immunoSEQ multiplex PCR, while the TCRdb copy is restricted to in-frame clones and leaves out a portion. The sample lists more than 95,000 clones, 81% occurring once. The material sequenced was peripheral blood. The receptors were sampled from a man under 40 with COVID-19, enrolled during active disease. CDR3s include the opening cysteine and the closing phenylalanine or tryptophan. The D gene is left open where the match is weak. Rows may omit the clone size; those that give it use once, few, many or a size class.

-,TRBJ2-7,TRBD1,14,TRBV18,CASSAQGVDYEQYF,TGTGCCAGCTCAGCCCAGGGGGTTGACTACGAGCAGTACTTC
-,TRBJ1-5,TRBD1,17,TRBV7-2,CASSLFQGAVSNQPQHF,TGTGCCAGCAGCTTATTCCAGGGGGCAGTGAGCAATCAGCCCCAGCATTTT
-,TRBJ1-2,-,15,TRBV6-1,CASSEISGFNYGYTF,TGTGCCAGCAGTGAAATCTCAGGTTTCAACTATGGCTACACCTTC
-,TRBJ1-3,-,16,TRBV6-5,CASSYTYDSSGNTIYF,TGTGCCAGCAGTTACACCTACGACAGTTCTGGAAACACCATATATTTT
-,TRBJ2-6,-,17,TRBV28,CASRPASGGGGANVLTF,TGTGCCAGCAGACCCGCCTCAGGGGGAGGTGGGGCCAACGTCCTGACTTTC
-,TRBJ1-5,-,16,TRBV6-5,CASSYPPQVGNQPQHF,TGTGCCAGCAGTTACCCTCCACAGGTAGGGAATCAGCCCCAGCATTTT
-,TRBJ1-6,-,13,TRBV7-9,CASRGTGDSPLHF,TGTGCCAGCAGAGGGACGGGGGATTCACCCCTCCACTTT
-,TRBJ2-7,TRBD2,17,TRBV10-2,CASSESTDGGGFYEQYF,TGCGCCAGCAGTGAGTCGACTGACGGGGGGGGATTCTACGAGCAGTACTTC
once,TRBJ2-7,-,15,TRBV4-3,CASSQEYEGTDEQYF,TGCGCCAGCAGCCAAGAATACGAGGGTACGGACGAGCAGTACTTC
few,TRBJ2-7,-,11,TRBV10-3,CAISGFDEQYF,TGTGCCATCTCAGGGTTCGACGAGCAGTACTTC
few,TRBJ1-1,-,13,TRBV10-2,CASSESGGREAFF,TGCGCCAGCAGTGAGTCGGGGGGAAGGGAAGCTTTCTTT
-,TRBJ1-1,-,14,TRBV21-1,CASSRKWGLTEAFF,TGTGCCAGCAGCAGAAAGTGGGGGCTCACTGAAGCTTTCTTT
-,TRBJ1-5,-,15,TRBV5-6,CASSSGQTSNQPQHF,TGTGCCAGCAGCTCCGGACAGACGAGCAATCAGCCCCAGCATTTT
once,TRBJ1-1,-,14,TRBV30,CAWSPLAGGPEAFF,TGTGCCTGGAGTCCCCTCGCGGGAGGGCCTGAAGCTTTCTTT
-,TRBJ2-7,TRBD1,21,TRBV3-1/TRBV3-2,CASPLRDRGLSVPRGGYEQYF,TGTGCCAGCCCCTTAAGGGACAGGGGGCTTAGCGTTCCGCGGGGCGGCTACGAGCAGTACTTC
-,TRBJ2-7,TRBD1,14,TRBV6-5,CASSRDRGLHEQYF,TGTGCCAGCAGTAGGGACAGGGGGCTGCACGAGCAGTACTTC
-,TRBJ2-1,TRBD2,15,TRBV7-3,CASSSLAGGNNEQFF,TGTGCCAGCAGCTCTCTAGCGGGAGGGAACAATGAGCAGTTCTTC
-,TRBJ1-2,-,13,TRBV5-6,CASSLGQGSGYTF,TGTGCCAGCAGCTTGGGTCAGGGGTCTGGCTACACCTTC
once,TRBJ1-4,-,12,TRBV28,CASSRMSEKLFF,TGTGCCAGCAGCCGTATGAGTGAAAAACTGTTTTTT
-,TRBJ1-6,TRBD1,15,TRBV4-1,CASSLSGGGNSPLHF,TGCGCCAGCAGCCTCTCAGGGGGAGGCAATTCACCCCTCCACTTT
-,TRBJ1-4,TRBD1,15,TRBV19,CASSVTGGPNEKLFF,TGTGCCAGTAGTGTCACAGGGGGCCCTAATGAAAAACTGTTTTTT
-,TRBJ2-3,TRBD2,16,TRBV7-9,CASSWDGGAITDTQYF,TGTGCCAGCAGCTGGGACGGGGGGGCGATCACAGATACGCAGTATTTT
-,TRBJ1-5,-,16,TRBV30,CAWSVGWGRENQPQHF,TGTGCCTGGAGTGTAGGTTGGGGCAGGGAAAATCAGCCCCAGCATTTT
-,TRBJ2-7,TRBD2,14,TRBV30,CAWSVLAGPYEQYF,TGTGCCTGGAGTGTACTAGCGGGGCCCTACGAGCAGTACTTC
-,TRBJ1-4,-,15,TRBV29-1,CSVEEGPGANEKLFF,TGCAGCGTCGAAGAGGGTCCAGGGGCTAATGAAAAACTGTTTTTT
-,TRBJ1-1,-,15,TRBV28,CASSLSLTGFAEAFF,TGTGCCAGCAGTTTATCCCTAACAGGGTTTGCTGAAGCTTTCTTT
-,TRBJ2-7,TRBD1,13,TRBV4-1,CASSQRGQYEQYF,TGCGCCAGCAGCCAGAGGGGACAGTACGAGCAGTACTTC
-,TRBJ2-3,-,12,TRBV14,CASSPHTDTQYF,TGTGCCAGCAGCCCCCACACAGATACGCAGTATTTT
-,TRBJ2-5,TRBD1,14,TRBV27,CASSYRGNQETQYF,TGTGCCAGCAGTTACAGGGGGAACCAAGAGACCCAGTACTTC
-,TRBJ1-2,-,12,TRBV11-3,CASSSREGGYTF,TGTGCCAGCAGCTCCCGGGAAGGAGGCTACACCTTC
-,TRBJ2-1,-,11,TRBV21-1,CASSKRSLGFF,TGTGCCAGCAGCAAAAGGAGTCTGGGGTTCTTC
-,TRBJ2-1,TRBD2,17,TRBV4-3,CASSQALAGGRWGEQFF,TGCGCCAGCAGCCAAGCACTAGCGGGGGGGCGTTGGGGTGAGCAGTTCTTC
-,TRBJ2-2,-,16,TRBV9,CASSVQSTPNTGELFF,TGTGCCAGCAGCGTACAATCTACCCCGAACACCGGGGAGCTGTTTTTT
-,TRBJ1-2,-,16,TRBV4-1,CASSPLTAGSNYGYTF,TGCGCCAGCAGCCCACTAACCGCTGGTTCTAACTATGGCTACACCTTC
-,TRBJ1-2,TRBD1,17,TRBV11-3,CASSLDPGRGMDYGYTF,TGTGCCAGCAGCTTAGACCCCGGCAGGGGGATGGACTATGGCTACACCTTC
once,TRBJ2-2,-,13,TRBV6-5,CASRGGQLGELFF,TGTGCCAGCAGGGGGGGACAGTTAGGGGAGCTGTTTTTT
-,TRBJ2-2,TRBD2,16,TRBV28,CASSLTAGGGAGELFF,TGTGCCAGCAGTTTAACAGCGGGAGGGGGAGCCGGGGAGCTGTTTTTT
-,TRBJ1-2,TRBD1,13,TRBV6-5,CASSRTGQGGYTF,TGTGCCAGCAGCCGTACTGGACAGGGCGGCTACACCTTC
-,TRBJ2-2,-,15,TRBV7-9,CATPLLIRNTGELFF,TGTGCCACCCCCCTATTGATACGGAACACCGGGGAGCTGTTTTTT
-,TRBJ2-1,TRBD2,14,TRBV5-1,CASSQSGGYNEQFF,TGCGCCAGCAGCCAAAGCGGGGGATACAATGAGCAGTTCTTC
-,TRBJ1-5,-,15,TRBV5-5,CASSFIQGDNQPQHF,TGTGCCAGCAGCTTTATCCAGGGCGACAATCAGCCCCAGCATTTT
-,TRBJ2-4,TRBD1,13,TRBV5-6,CASSGQGRNIQYF,TGTGCCAGCAGCGGACAGGGAAGAAACATTCAGTACTTC
-,TRBJ2-1,TRBD2,16,TRBV5-1,CASSRSGLAGFNEQFF,TGCGCCAGCAGCCGCTCGGGACTAGCGGGATTCAATGAGCAGTTCTTC
-,TRBJ2-3,-,15,TRBV7-8,CASSPGRQLSDTQYF,TGTGCCAGCAGCCCCGGAAGACAGCTATCAGATACGCAGTATTTT
once,TRBJ2-2,TRBD2,16,TRBV4-1,CASSPTLAAQGGELFF,TGCGCCAGCAGCCCGACACTAGCGGCCCAAGGCGGGGAGCTGTTTTTT
-,TRBJ2-5,TRBD2,16,TRBV29-1,CSVESWAGGYQETQYF,TGCAGCGTTGAATCCTGGGCGGGGGGGTACCAAGAGACCCAGTACTTC
-,TRBJ1-1,-,17,TRBV10-2,CASSESDRGLTNTEAFF,TGCGCCAGCAGTGAGTCGGACCGCGGACTTACGAACACTGAAGCTTTCTTT
-,TRBJ1-2,-,15,TRBV27,CASSLDSSAGYGYTF,TGTGCCAGCAGTTTAGACAGTTCAGCAGGCTATGGCTACACCTTC
-,TRBJ2-7,-,13,TRBV27,CASARRGRGEQYF,TGTGCCAGCGCCCGAAGGGGAAGGGGCGAGCAGTACTTC
-,TRBJ2-2,-,12,TRBV30,CAWNGQTGELFF,TGTGCCTGGAATGGGCAGACCGGGGAGCTGTTTTTT
-,TRBJ1-5,-,15,TRBV4-1,CASSHEGSGNQPQHF,TGCGCCAGCAGCCATGAAGGGTCGGGAAATCAGCCCCAGCATTTT
-,TRBJ2-1,TRBD2,18,TRBV14,CASSLRQVRTSGYNEQFF,TGTGCCAGCAGCCTCCGACAAGTAAGGACTAGCGGGTACAATGAGCAGTTCTTC
-,TRBJ2-5,TRBD1,16,TRBV3-1/TRBV3-2,CASSLMYRGRKETQYF,TGTGCCAGCAGCCTCATGTACAGGGGGCGCAAAGAGACCCAGTACTTC
-,TRBJ2-2,-,17,TRBV6-2/TRBV6-3,CASSYSRDFYNTGELFF,TGTGCCAGCAGTTACTCCCGGGACTTCTATAACACCGGGGAGCTGTTTTTT
few,TRBJ1-2,-,16,TRBV19,CASSIGAGPLGYGYTF,TGTGCCAGTAGTATAGGGGCAGGCCCCCTCGGCTATGGCTACACCTTC
-,TRBJ2-4,TRBD1,15,TRBV28,CASSLGTGRLNIQYF,TGTGCCAGCAGTTTGGGGACAGGTCGATTAAACATTCAGTACTTC
-,TRBJ2-3,-,16,TRBV5-1,CASSLVLSTDSDTQYF,TGCGCCAGCAGCTTAGTGCTCTCGACCGACTCAGATACGCAGTATTTT
-,TRBJ2-5,TRBD1,13,TRBV5-4,CASSSTGQETQYF,TGTGCCAGCAGCTCGACAGGGCAAGAGACCCAGTACTTC
many,TRBJ2-7,TRBD1,14,TRBV23-1,CASSQSRGSYEQYF,TGCGCCAGCAGTCAATCCAGGGGGTCCTACGAGCAGTACTTC